This TCR beta chain came from a study of blood T cell repertoires in COVID-19. Clones were read by immunoSEQ multiplex PCR, and TCRdb kept only the in-frame ones, dropping some. The sample records some 70,000 clones, around 81% being singletons. Germline V lookup: CDR1 KGHDR, CDR2 SFDVKD. V was pared by 3 bases and J by 1 base, with 14 bases between. CDR3 size: 16 residues. Input material: peripheral blood. This chain joins TRBV24-1 and TRBJ2-5, with D maybe TRBD1 (6 bases). This receptor was taken from a woman aged 60-70 years with acute or convalescent COVID-19. The CDR3, as DNA: TGTGCCACCAGTGATGCGACAGGTTGGGGCCAAGAGACCCAGTACTTC. It codes for CATSDATGWGQETQYF.